The text below deals with one TCR beta chain. Its antigen is unidentified. Donation came from healthy HIV-negative adults that had no recent acute infections or vaccinations. These data belong to a study of shared clonotypes between healthy human individuals. Study-wide background: Serving as donors were two women and three men, whose ages spanned 18 to 49. Study-wide results and caveats: About 5% was the fraction of naive CD4 clonotypes found shared across a few donors.

The CDR3 length is 14 residues. Between the trimmed V and J ends, which lost 5 bases and 10 bases, there was a span of 18 bases. Germline assignment: CDR1 SGHDT and CDR2 YYEEEE. Profiling relied on immunoSEQ multiplex PCR, and the TCRdb table lists in-frame clones only, not all of them. The sample carries about 1 million clones, around 76% recorded once. The sequence derives from a man aged 18-30 years in good health. Sequencing input: memory CD4+ T cells sorted from blood. As to subset: CD45RA-negative fraction. V is TRBV5-6 and J is TRBJ1-4; D may be TRBD1 (5 bases). The DNA for the CDR3 is TGTGCCAGCAGGGCCTCGGGCAGGGAGGTAAAACTGTTTTTT. Its protein is CASRASGREVKLFF.